This T cell receptor (beta chain) originates from a study of beta chain features in type 1 diabetes. Study-wide results and limits: Type 1 diabetes patients showed fewer insertions and more deletions at VDJ junctions.

The J segment lost 6 bases and the V segment lost 3 bases, leaving 7 bases of the junction unmatched. This CDR3 comprises 15 residues. Germline assignment: CDR1 SGHRS and CDR2 YFSETQ. Points on this clone: Its target is not known.

Expressed TCRB transcripts were sequenced, since all the RNA that had been isolated was reverse transcribed. Clones were sequenced by immunoSEQ multiplex PCR, and TCRdb holds only the in-frame ones, with some missing. The sample has almost 350,000 clones, roughly a fifth seen once. Cell sorting via CD45RO/CCR7/CD25/CD127/CD95/CD27 was performed to obtain CD4+ naive, central memory, regulatory and stem cell-like memory cells. The chain is built from TRBV5-1 and TRBJ2-2, with 8 bases that match TRBD1. The sample comprised naive CD4+ T cells from blood. This receptor was obtained from a woman between 18 and 30 years old in good health. CDR3 amino acids: CASSSRTGSAGELFF. DNA of the CDR3: TGCGCCAGCAGCTCAAGGACAGGGAGTGCCGGGGAGCTGTTTTTT. The whole variable domain, remainder taken from reference TRBV5-1 and TRBJ2-2, is KAGVTQTPRYLIKTRGQQVTLSCSPISGHRSVSWYQQTPGQGLQFLFEYFSETQRNKGNFPGRFSGRQFSNSRSEMNVSTLELGDSALYLCASSSRTGSAGELFFGEGSRLTVL.